The 5 T cell receptor beta chains given below trace back to one sample, sequenced in a study of metastatic and nonmetastatic thyroid tumors. MiXCR reprocessed the PCR reads for TCRdb. The sample lists about 17,000 clones, 20% to 25% occurring once. All patients reached thyroid surgery having received no treatment beforehand. Sequencing used adjacent normal tissue. The receptors were gathered from a female donor with papillary thyroid cancer or a benign thyroid nodule (not recorded which). Some clones in this sample may be carry-over from other donors' samples.

Details on this clone: Other DNA sequences within the sample encode an identical CDR3. The V call is TRBV28, the J call TRBJ2-7, with unresolved D. Germline loops: CDR1 MDHEN, CDR2 SYDVKM. The CDR3 has 12 residues. The germline V and J ends were trimmed by 7 bases and 6 bases, with 13 bases remaining between them. CDR3 protein: CASTTSGGEQYF. The CDR3 nucleotides read TGTGCCAGCACCACTTCGGGTGGCGAGCAGTACTTC.

This clone was seen ten or more times. The V gene is TRBV12-3 or TRBV12-4, the J gene TRBJ1-5; D is undetermined. This CDR3 is built from 12 residues. V lost 1 base and J 6 bases, leaving 4 bases between the germline ends. CDR3 DNA: TGTGCCAGCAGTTTAGGGGGTCAGCCCCAGCATTTT. Translated, it gives CASSLGGQPQHF.

Comments on this clone: At one of its ends the junction is not consistent with the germline gene, which may arise from a read error. The rearrangement joins TRBV6-1 to TRBJ2-5; D not resolved. The CDR3 runs 11 residues. Germline values: CDR1 MNHNS, CDR2 SASEGT. CDR3 in amino acids: CASTMGFTQYF. The CDR3 DNA sequence: TGCGCCAGCACCATGGGGTTTACCCAGTACTTC.

This chain joins TRBV30 and TRBJ2-7; 16 positions agree with TRBD2. This CDR3 has 16 residues. Trimming took 2 bases from V and 8 from J; bases not matched to a gene: 9. CDR1 and CDR2 (germline): GTSNPN, SVGIG (reference sequence). This CDR3 reads CAWSLLGTSGRVKQYF. The CDR3 DNA sequence: TGTGCCTGGAGTTTACTAGGGACTAGCGGGAGGGTGAAGCAGTACTTC.

This clone showed up many times. The J gene is TRBJ2-2, the V gene TRBV20-1; 8 bases match TRBD2. Germline assignment: CDR1 DFQATT and CDR2 SNEGSKA (reference sequence). The CDR3 has 15 residues. With V trimmed by 6 bases and J by 6 bases, 12 bases remained unmatched. The CDR3 sequence: CSAERGAGEAGELFF. CDR3 nucleotides: TGCAGTGCCGAGAGGGGAGCGGGAGAGGCCGGGGAGCTGTTTTTT.